This T cell receptor (beta chain) was sequenced for a study of blood T cells in healthy people across ages. For the second PCR, which ran for roughly 7 to 11 cycles, a sample-barcoded 5' primer and a J-beta primer mix were used. TCRdb redid the calling of the 5' RACE reads with MiXCR, one entry per CDR3 protein. The sample contains fewer than 2 million distinct CDR3 sequences, approximately 40% of which appear only once. Trimming stripped 8 bases from V and 3 bases from J, with 13 bases between. Germline CDR1 is MDHEN and CDR2 is SYDVKM. This CDR3 is 13 amino acids long. This clonotype has only a few counts.

Sequenced input: blood. The chain is built from TRBV28 and TRBJ1-2, with D perhaps TRBD1 (6 bases). The source of this sequence is a human donor in good health. The CDR3 sequence: CASGLAGDYGYTF. CDR3 in DNA: TGTGCCAGCGGGCTGGCAGGGGACTATGGCTACACCTTC.